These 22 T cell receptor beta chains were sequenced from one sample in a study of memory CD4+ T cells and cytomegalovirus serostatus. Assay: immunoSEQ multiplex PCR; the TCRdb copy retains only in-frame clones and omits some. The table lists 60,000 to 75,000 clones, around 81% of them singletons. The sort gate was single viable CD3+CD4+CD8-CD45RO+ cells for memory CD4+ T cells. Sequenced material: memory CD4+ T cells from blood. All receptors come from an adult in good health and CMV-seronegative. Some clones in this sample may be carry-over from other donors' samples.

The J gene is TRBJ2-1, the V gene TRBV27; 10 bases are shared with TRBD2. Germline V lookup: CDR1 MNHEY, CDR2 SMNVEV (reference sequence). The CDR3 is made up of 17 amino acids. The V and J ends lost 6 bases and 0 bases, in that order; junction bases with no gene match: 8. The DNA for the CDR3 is TGTGCCAGCAGCACGGGACTAGCGAAGAGCTCCTACAATGAGCAGTTCTTC. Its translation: CASSTGLAKSSYNEQFF.

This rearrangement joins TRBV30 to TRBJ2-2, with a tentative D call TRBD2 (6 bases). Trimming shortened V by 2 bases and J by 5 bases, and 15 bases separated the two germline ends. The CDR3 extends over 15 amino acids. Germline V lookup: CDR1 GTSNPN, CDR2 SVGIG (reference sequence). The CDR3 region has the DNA TGTGCCTGGAGTCCTTCCGGGGAGGAGACCGGGGAGCTGTTTTTT. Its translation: CAWSPSGEETGELFF.

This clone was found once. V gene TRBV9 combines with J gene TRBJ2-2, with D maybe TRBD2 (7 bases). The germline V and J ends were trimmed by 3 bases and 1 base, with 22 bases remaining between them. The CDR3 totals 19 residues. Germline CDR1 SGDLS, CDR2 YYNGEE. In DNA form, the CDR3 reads TGTGCCAGCAGCGGTAGTAGGGGGGGAGGACTTCTGAACACCGGGGAGCTGTTTTTT. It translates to CASSGSRGGGLLNTGELFF.

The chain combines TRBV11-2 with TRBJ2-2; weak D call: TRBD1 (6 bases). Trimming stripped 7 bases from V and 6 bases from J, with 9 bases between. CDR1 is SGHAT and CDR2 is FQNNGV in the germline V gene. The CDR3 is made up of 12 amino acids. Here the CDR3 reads CASTTGSGELFF. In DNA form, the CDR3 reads TGTGCCAGCACCACAGGGTCCGGGGAGCTGTTTTTT. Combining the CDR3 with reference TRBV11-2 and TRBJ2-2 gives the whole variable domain EAGVAQSPRYKIIEKRQSVAFWCNPISGHATLYWYQQILGQGPKLLIQFQNNGVVDDSQLPKDRFSAERLKGVDSTLKIQPAKLEDSAVYLCASTTGSGELFFGEGSRLTVL.

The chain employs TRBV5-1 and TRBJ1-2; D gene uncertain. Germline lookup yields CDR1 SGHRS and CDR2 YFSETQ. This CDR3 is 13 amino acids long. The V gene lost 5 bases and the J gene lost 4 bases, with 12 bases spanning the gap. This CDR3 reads CASSYGSTYGYTF. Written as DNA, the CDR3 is TGCGCCAGCAGTTACGGTAGTACCTATGGCTACACCTTC.

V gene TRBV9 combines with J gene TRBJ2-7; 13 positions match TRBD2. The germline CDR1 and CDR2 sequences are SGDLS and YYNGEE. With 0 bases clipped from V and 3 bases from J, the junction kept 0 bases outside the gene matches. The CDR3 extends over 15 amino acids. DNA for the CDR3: TGTGCCAGCAGCGTAGGGACTAGCGGGAGCTACGAGCAGTACTTC. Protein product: CASSVGTSGSYEQYF.

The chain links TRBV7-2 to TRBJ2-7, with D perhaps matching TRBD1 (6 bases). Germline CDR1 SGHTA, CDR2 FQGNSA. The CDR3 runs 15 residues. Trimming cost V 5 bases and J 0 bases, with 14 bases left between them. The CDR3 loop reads CASSRSGTNSYEQYF. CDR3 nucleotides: TGTGCCAGCAGCCGCTCCGGGACAAACTCCTACGAGCAGTACTTC.

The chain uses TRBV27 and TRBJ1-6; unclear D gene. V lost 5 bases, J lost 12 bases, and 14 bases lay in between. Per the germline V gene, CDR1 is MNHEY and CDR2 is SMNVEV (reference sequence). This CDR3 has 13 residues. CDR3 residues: CASSPQAGRPLHF. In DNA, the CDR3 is TGTGCCAGCAGTCCCCAGGCGGGGAGACCCCTCCACTTT.

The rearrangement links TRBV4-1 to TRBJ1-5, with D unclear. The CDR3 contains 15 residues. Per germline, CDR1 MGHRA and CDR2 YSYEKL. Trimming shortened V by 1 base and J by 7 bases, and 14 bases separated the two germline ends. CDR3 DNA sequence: TGCGCCAGCAGCCAAGTGTTACACTACGGACAGCCCCAGCATTTT. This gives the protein CASSQVLHYGQPQHF.

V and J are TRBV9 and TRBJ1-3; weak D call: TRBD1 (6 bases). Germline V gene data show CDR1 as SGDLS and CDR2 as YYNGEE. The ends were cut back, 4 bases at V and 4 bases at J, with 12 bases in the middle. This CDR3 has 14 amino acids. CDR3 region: CASSTRGSGNTIYF. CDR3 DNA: TGTGCCAGCAGCACGAGGGGGAGCGGAAACACCATATATTTT.

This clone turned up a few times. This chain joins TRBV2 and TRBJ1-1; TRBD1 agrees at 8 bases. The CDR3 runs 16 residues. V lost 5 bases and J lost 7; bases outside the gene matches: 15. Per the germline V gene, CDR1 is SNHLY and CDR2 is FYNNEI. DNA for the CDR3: TGTGCCAGCAGTCTCACTAAGGACAGGGCGAGACTTGAAGCTTTCTTT. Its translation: CASSLTKDRARLEAFF. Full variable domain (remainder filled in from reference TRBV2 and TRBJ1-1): EPEVTQTPSHQVTQMGQEVILRCVPISNHLYFYWYRQILGQKVEFLVSFYNNEISEKSEIFDDQFSVERPDGSNFTLKIRSTKLEDSAMYFCASSLTKDRARLEAFFGQGTRLTVV.

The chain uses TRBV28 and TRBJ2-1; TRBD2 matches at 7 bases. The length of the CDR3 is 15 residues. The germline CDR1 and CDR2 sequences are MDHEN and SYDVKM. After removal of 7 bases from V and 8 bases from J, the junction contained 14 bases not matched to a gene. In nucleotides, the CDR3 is TGTGCCAGCACCGTTGGCGGGAGTGCGGGAGATGAGCAGTTCTTC. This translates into CASTVGGSAGDEQFF.

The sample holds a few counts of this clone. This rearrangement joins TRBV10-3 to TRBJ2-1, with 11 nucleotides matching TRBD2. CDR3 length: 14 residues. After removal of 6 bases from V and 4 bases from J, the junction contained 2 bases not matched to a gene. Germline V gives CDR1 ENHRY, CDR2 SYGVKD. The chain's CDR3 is CAIRRLAGYNEQFF. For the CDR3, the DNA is TGTGCCATCAGACGACTAGCGGGGTACAATGAGCAGTTCTTC.

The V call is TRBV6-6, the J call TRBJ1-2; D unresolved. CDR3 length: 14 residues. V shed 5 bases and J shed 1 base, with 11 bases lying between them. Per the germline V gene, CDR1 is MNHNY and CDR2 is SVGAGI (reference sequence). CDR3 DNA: TGTGCCAGCAGTAGACCTGTGCTTAACTATGGCTACACCTTC. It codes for CASSRPVLNYGYTF.

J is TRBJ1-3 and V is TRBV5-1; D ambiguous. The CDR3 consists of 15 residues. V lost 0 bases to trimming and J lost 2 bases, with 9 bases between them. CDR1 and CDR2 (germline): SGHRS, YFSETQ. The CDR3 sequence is CASSLGAVPGNTIYF. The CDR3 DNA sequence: TGCGCCAGCAGCTTGGGGGCAGTCCCTGGAAACACCATATATTTT.

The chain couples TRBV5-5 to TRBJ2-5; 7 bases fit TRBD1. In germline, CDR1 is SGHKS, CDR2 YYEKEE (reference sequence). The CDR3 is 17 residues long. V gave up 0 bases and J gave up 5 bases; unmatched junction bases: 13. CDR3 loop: CASSLGPEVGGTETQYF. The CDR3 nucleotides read TGTGCCAGCAGCTTGGGGCCTGAAGTAGGGGGCACGGAGACCCAGTACTTC.

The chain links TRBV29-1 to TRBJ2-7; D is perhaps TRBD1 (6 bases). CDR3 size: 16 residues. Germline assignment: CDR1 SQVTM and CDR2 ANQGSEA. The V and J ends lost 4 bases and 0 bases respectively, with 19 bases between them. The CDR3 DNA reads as TGCAGCGTTGCAGGGGTTGGGCCAGGCAGCTCCTACGAGCAGTACTTC. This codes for CSVAGVGPGSSYEQYF.

CDR3 sequence: CASSLRRVENTEAFF. The CDR3 DNA sequence: TGTGCCAGCAGCTTAAGGAGAGTAGAGAACACTGAAGCTTTCTTT. The chain couples TRBV11-2 to TRBJ1-1, with unresolved D. The germline V and J ends were trimmed by 2 bases and 1 base, with 11 bases remaining between them. The CDR3 has 15 amino acids. Per the germline V gene, CDR1 is SGHAT and CDR2 is FQNNGV. Combining the CDR3 with reference TRBV11-2 and TRBJ1-1 gives the whole variable domain EAGVAQSPRYKIIEKRQSVAFWCNPISGHATLYWYQQILGQGPKLLIQFQNNGVVDDSQLPKDRFSAERLKGVDSTLKIQPAKLEDSAVYLCASSLRRVENTEAFFGQGTRLTVV.

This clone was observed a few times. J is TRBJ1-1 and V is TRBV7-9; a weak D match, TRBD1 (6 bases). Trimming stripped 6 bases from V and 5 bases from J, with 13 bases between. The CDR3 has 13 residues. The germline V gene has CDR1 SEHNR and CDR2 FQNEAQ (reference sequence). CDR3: CASRMQGKTEAFF. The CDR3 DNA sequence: TGTGCCAGCAGGATGCAGGGGAAGACTGAAGCTTTCTTT.

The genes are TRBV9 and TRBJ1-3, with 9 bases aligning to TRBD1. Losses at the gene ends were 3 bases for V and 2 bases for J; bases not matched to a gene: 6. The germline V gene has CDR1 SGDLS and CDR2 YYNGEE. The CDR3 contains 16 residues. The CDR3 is CASSAQGAGTGNTIYF. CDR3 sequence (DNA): TGTGCCAGCAGCGCACAGGGGGCTGGGACTGGAAACACCATATATTTT. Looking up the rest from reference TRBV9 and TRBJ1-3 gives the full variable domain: DSGVTQTPKHLITATGQRVTLRCSPRSGDLSVYWYQQSLDQGLQFLIQYYNGEERAKGNILERFSAQQFPDLHSELNLSSLELGDSALYFCASSAQGAGTGNTIYFGEGSWLTVV.

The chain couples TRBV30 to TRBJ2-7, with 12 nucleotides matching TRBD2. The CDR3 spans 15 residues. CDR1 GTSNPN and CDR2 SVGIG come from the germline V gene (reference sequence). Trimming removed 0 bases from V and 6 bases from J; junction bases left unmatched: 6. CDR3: CAWSVPSGRASEQYF. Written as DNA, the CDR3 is TGTGCCTGGAGTGTACCTAGCGGGAGGGCCTCCGAGCAGTACTTC.

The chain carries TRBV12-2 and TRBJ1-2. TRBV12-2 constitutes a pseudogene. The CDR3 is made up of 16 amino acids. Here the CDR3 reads CASRLVGQGLDYGYTF. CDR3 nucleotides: TGTGCAAGTCGCTTAGTAGGACAGGGACTAGACTATGGCTACACCTTC.